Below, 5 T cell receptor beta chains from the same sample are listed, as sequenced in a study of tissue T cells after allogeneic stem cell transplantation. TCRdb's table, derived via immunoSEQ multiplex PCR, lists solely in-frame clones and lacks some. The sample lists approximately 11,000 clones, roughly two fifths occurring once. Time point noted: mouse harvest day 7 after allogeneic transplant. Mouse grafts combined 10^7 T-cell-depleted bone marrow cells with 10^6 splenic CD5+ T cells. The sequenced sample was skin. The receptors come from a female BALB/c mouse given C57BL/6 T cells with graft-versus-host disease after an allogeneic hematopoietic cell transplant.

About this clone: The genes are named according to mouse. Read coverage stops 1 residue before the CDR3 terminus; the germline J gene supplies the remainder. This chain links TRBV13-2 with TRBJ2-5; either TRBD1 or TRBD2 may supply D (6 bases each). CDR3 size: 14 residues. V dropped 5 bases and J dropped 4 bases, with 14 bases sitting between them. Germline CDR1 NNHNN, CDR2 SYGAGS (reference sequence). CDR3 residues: CASGPGAQEDTQYF. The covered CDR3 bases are TGTGCCAGCGGCCCGGGGGCGCAGGAAGACACCCAGTAC.

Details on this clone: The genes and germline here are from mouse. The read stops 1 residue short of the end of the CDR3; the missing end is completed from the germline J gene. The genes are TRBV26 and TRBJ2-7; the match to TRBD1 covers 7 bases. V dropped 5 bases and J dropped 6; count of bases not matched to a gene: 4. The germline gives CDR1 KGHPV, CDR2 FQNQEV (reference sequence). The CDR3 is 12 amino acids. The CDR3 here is CASSFTGVEQYF. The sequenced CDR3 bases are TGTGCCAGCAGTTTCACAGGGGTTGAACAGTAC.

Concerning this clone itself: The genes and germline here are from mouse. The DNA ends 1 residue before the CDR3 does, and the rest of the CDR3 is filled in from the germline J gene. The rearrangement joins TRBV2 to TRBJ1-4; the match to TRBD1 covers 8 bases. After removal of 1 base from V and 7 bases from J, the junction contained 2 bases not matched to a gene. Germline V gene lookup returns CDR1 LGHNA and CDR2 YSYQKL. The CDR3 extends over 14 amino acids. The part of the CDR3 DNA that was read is TGTGCCAGCAGCCAAGGGACAGGGAGCGAAAGATTATTT. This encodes CASSQGTGSERLF. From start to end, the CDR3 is CASSQGTGSERLFF. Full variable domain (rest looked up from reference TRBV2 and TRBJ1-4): DPKIIQKPKYLVAVTGSEKILICEQYLGHNAMYWYRQSAKKPLEFMFSYSYQKLMDNQTASSRFQPQSSKKNHLDLQITALKPDDSATYFCASSQGTGSERLFFGHGTKLSVL.

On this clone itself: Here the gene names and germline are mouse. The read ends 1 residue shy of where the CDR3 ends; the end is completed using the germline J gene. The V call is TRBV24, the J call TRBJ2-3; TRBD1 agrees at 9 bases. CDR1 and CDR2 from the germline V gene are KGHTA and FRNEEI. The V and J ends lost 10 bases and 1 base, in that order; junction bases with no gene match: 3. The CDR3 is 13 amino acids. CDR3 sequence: CANRDRGAETLYF. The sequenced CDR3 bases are TGTGCCAACCGGGACAGGGGTGCAGAAACGCTGTAT.

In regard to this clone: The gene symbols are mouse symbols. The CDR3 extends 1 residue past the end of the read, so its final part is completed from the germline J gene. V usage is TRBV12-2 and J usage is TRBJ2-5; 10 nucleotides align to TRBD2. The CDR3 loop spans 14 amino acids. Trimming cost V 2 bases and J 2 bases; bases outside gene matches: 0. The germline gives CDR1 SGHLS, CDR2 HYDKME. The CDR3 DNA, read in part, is TGTGCCAGCTCTCGGACTGGGGGCCAAGACACCCAGTAC. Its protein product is CASSRTGGQDTQY. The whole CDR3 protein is CASSRTGGQDTQYF. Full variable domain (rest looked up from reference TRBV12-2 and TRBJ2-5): NSGVVQSPRYIIKGKGERSILKCIPISGHLSVAWYQQTQGQELKFFIQHYDKMERDKGNLPSRFSVQQFDDYHSEMNMSALELEDSAVYFCASSRTGGQDTQYFGPGTRLLVL.